The 30 T cell receptor beta chains reported below all come from one sample, sequenced in a study of CD4+ T cells in melanoma. Produced via immunoSEQ multiplex PCR; TCRdb's table is partial and in-frame only. The table has fewer than 20,000 clones, roughly four fifths seen once. The sequencing input was cells from a culture (not recorded whether cultured in vitro). These receptors all stem from a human donor with melanoma.

In nucleotides, the CDR3 is TGTGCCAGCAGCGCCCGAAATGTGGGACAGCACTATGGCTACACCTTC. This translates into CASSARNVGQHYGYTF. This chain links TRBV9 with TRBJ1-2; 7 positions agree with TRBD1. The trim removed 3 bases at V and 3 bases at J, leaving 11 bases unmatched. The CDR3 consists of 16 residues. CDR1 and CDR2 from the germline V gene are SGDLS and YYNGEE.

V usage is TRBV4-1 and J usage is TRBJ1-2, with 9 nucleotides matching TRBD1. The CDR3 has 19 residues. Germline CDR1 and CDR2: MGHRA and YSYEKL. V was clipped by 2 bases and J by 2 bases; unmatched bases: 15. The CDR3: CASSQLGGTGSGGNYGYTF. In nucleotides, the CDR3 is TGCGCCAGCAGCCAATTGGGGGGGACAGGGTCAGGGGGGAACTATGGCTACACCTTC.

On this clone itself: Its ends do not fully match the called genes, so a read error is possible. V and J are TRBV6-5 and TRBJ1-1; 8 bases match TRBD1. CDR3 size: 14 residues. Germline lookup yields CDR1 MNHEY and CDR2 SVGAGI. The CDR3 protein is CASSRQGSGTEAFF. CDR3 in DNA: TGCGCCAGCAGTAGACAGGGGAGTGGCACTGAAGCTTTCTTT.

The chain carries TRBV7-9 and TRBJ2-5, with a weak D call TRBD1 (6 bases). The CDR3 extends over 14 amino acids. CDR1 SEHNR and CDR2 FQNEAQ come from the germline V gene (reference sequence). Trimming took off 1 base at V and 5 bases at J, with 11 bases between the two ends. The DNA for the CDR3 is TGTGCCAGCAGCTTAGGAGGGGGTCGGGAGACCCAGTACTTC. Translation gives CASSLGGGRETQYF.

The chain is built from TRBV6-6 and TRBJ2-7; no clear D. The length of the CDR3 is 15 residues. Germline V gene lookup returns CDR1 MNHNY and CDR2 SVGAGI (reference sequence). Trimming removed 4 bases at V and 6 bases at J, with 19 bases between. CDR3 in DNA: TGTGCCAGCAGTTCCTCGGCCGATGCTAGGCTCGAGCAGTACTTC. Its translation is CASSSSADARLEQYF.

This chain joins TRBV6-1 and TRBJ1-6; D uncertain. Germline CDR1 reads MNHNS; CDR2 reads SASEGT. V dropped 3 bases and J dropped 4 bases, with 4 bases sitting between them. The length of the CDR3 is 13 residues. The CDR3 DNA is TGTGCCAGCAGTGACCAGTATAATTCACCCCTCCACTTT. This sequence encodes CASSDQYNSPLHF.

J is TRBJ1-1 and V is TRBV6-6; 8 positions match TRBD1. The CDR3 covers 14 residues. From germline, CDR1 is MNHNY and CDR2 SVGAGI (reference sequence). V shed 5 bases and J 5 bases; nucleotides not matched to a gene: 7. CDR3 nucleotides: TGTGCCAGCAGTGCAACAGGGGGTCGGACTGAAGCTTTCTTT. Amino acid sequence: CASSATGGRTEAFF.

This chain uses TRBV5-6 with TRBJ1-3, with D unclear. V lost 0 bases to trimming and J lost 0 bases, with 1 base between them. CDR1 SGHDT and CDR2 YYEEEE come from the germline V gene. There are 13 residues in the CDR3. The CDR3 DNA follows: TGTGCCAGCAGCTTGGTCTCTGGAAACACCATATATTTT. This sequence encodes CASSLVSGNTIYF. Combining the CDR3 with reference TRBV5-6 and TRBJ1-3 gives the whole variable domain DAGVTQSPTHLIKTRGQQVTLRCSPKSGHDTVSWYQQALGQGPQFIFQYYEEEERQRGNFPDRFSGHQFPNYSSELNVNALLLGDSALYLCASSLVSGNTIYFGEGSWLTVV.

The rearrangement links TRBV30 to TRBJ2-1; D remains ambiguous. From germline, CDR1 is GTSNPN and CDR2 SVGIG (reference sequence). CDR3 size: 15 residues. Trimming stripped 1 base from V and 0 bases from J, with 10 bases between. The CDR3 sequence: CAWSAPEVSYNEQFF. Written as DNA, the CDR3 is TGTGCCTGGAGTGCGCCAGAGGTCTCCTACAATGAGCAGTTCTTC.

This chain connects TRBV5-1 to TRBJ2-4; D not certain. CDR1 and CDR2 (germline): SGHRS, YFSETQ. This CDR3 contains 15 residues. The V end lost 4 bases, the J end lost 2 bases, and 13 bases lay between the germline ends. The CDR3 here is CASSTQPSTKNIQYF. The CDR3 nucleotides read TGCGCCAGCAGCACTCAACCTAGTACCAAAAACATTCAGTACTTC.

CDR3 sequence: CASSFLANYGYTF. In nucleotides, the CDR3 is TGTGCCAGCAGCTTTTTGGCTAACTATGGCTACACCTTC. The genes are TRBV2 and TRBJ1-2; unclear D gene. Trimming left V 6 bases short and J 0 bases short, with 8 bases between. Germline lookup yields CDR1 SNHLY and CDR2 FYNNEI. CDR3 length: 13 residues.

The V gene is TRBV5-1, the J gene TRBJ1-3; maybe TRBD1 (5 bases). Germline CDR1 reads SGHRS; CDR2 reads YFSETQ. The CDR3 runs to 18 residues. Trimming removed 4 bases from V and 0 bases from J, with 20 bases in between. Here the CDR3 reads CASSPLTKTASSGNTIYF. The CDR3 DNA reads TGCGCCAGCAGCCCCCTTACCAAGACAGCGAGCTCTGGAAACACCATATATTTT.

The chain recombines TRBV7-9 with TRBJ2-5; D remains unclear. This CDR3 region has 13 residues. The V gene lost 7 bases and the J gene lost 9 bases, with 18 bases spanning the gap. CDR1 SEHNR and CDR2 FQNEAQ come from the germline V gene (reference sequence). The CDR3 protein is CASTQVAKSPQYF. The DNA for the CDR3 is TGTGCCAGCACCCAGGTTGCTAAGAGCCCCCAGTACTTC.

The chain couples TRBV7-9 to TRBJ1-4; the D gene is possibly TRBD1 (6 bases). The V gene's germline CDR1 is SEHNR and CDR2 FQNEAQ (reference sequence). The CDR3 runs to 18 residues. The germline V and J ends were trimmed by 2 bases and 2 bases, with 18 bases remaining between them. This chain's CDR3 is CASSLFILTGSTNEKLFF. In DNA form, the CDR3 reads TGTGCCAGCAGCTTATTTATCCTCACAGGGAGCACTAATGAAAAACTGTTTTTT.

This clone has a single count. Germline is not matched at one junction end, which may reflect a read error. The J gene is TRBJ1-2, the V gene TRBV6-6; no clear D. Germline V gene sequence: CDR1 MNHNY, CDR2 SVGAGI (reference sequence). This CDR3 contains 14 residues. The CDR3 reads CAISATDGPDGYTF. For the CDR3, the DNA is TGTGCCATCAGTGCCACCGACGGGCCGGATGGCTACACCTTC.

The J gene is TRBJ1-2, the V gene TRBV5-4; D might be TRBD1 (6 bases). CDR3 size: 14 residues. Per germline, CDR1 SGHNT and CDR2 YYREEE (reference sequence). V lost 0 bases, J lost 3 bases, and 9 bases lay in between. Written as DNA, the CDR3 is TGTGCCAGCAGCTTGGTGCCAGGGGACTATGGCTACACCTTC. Protein: CASSLVPGDYGYTF. The full variable domain, in which reference TRBV5-4 and TRBJ1-2 provide the parts outside the CDR3, is ETGVTQSPTHLIKTRGQQVTLRCSSQSGHNTVSWYQQALGQGPQFIFQYYREEENGRGNFPPRFSGLQFPNYSSELNVNALELDDSALYLCASSLVPGDYGYTFGSGTRLTVV.

This clone was detected only a few times. The J gene is TRBJ1-2, the V gene TRBV29-1; D call uncertain. Germline CDR1 reads SQVTM; CDR2 reads ANQGSEA. V lost 4 bases, J lost 4 bases, and 10 bases lay in between. CDR3 size: 12 residues. The CDR3 here is CSVVVEGYGYTF. CDR3 DNA: TGCAGCGTTGTCGTCGAGGGCTATGGCTACACCTTC.

The chain combines TRBV6-1 with TRBJ2-3, with 7 bases fitting TRBD2. The CDR3 spans 15 residues. CDR1 is MNHNS, CDR2 SASEGT, per germline. V gave up 4 bases and J gave up 3 bases; unmatched junction bases: 7. Here the CDR3 reads CASSAPGLKTDTQYF. CDR3 coding DNA: TGTGCCAGCAGTGCCCCGGGACTAAAGACAGATACGCAGTATTTT.

The CDR3, as DNA: TGTGCCTGGAGTGTCCGGCGGAATGAAAAACTGTTTTTT. It codes for CAWSVRRNEKLFF. The rearrangement links TRBV30 to TRBJ1-4, with D uncertain. CDR1 is GTSNPN and CDR2 is SVGIG in the germline V gene (reference sequence). Trimming shortened V by 0 bases and J by 5 bases, and 7 bases separated the two germline ends. This CDR3 has 13 residues.

About this clone itself: The junction departs from germline at one end; a sequencing error may be responsible. V usage is TRBV7-6 and J usage is TRBJ2-7, with D possibly TRBD1 on 6 matching bases. Germline CDR1 reads SGHVS; CDR2 reads FNYEAQ. The CDR3 loop spans 17 amino acids. The DNA for the CDR3 is TGTGCCAGCAGCGGGCCGCCGTCGCTCGGACAGTCCTATGAGCAGTACTTC. This translates into CASSGPPSLGQSYEQYF.

In DNA, the CDR3 is TGCGCCAGCAGTGAGTTGACTAGCGGGATCAGAAGGAATGAGCAGTTCTTC. The encoded protein is CASSELTSGIRRNEQFF. The rearrangement joins TRBV10-1 to TRBJ2-1; 11 bases are shared with TRBD2. The CDR3 runs to 17 residues. CDR1 is WNHNN, CDR2 SYGVQD, per germline (reference sequence). The ends lost 1 base at V and 7 bases at J; junction bases unmatched: 9.

CDR3 loop: CASSWGGYNEQFF. CDR3 sequence (DNA): TGTGCCAGCAGTTGGGGGGGGTACAATGAGCAGTTCTTC. This chain joins TRBV6-5 and TRBJ2-1, with 7 bases that match TRBD2. Losses at the gene ends were 4 bases for V and 4 bases for J; bases not matched to a gene: 1. The CDR3 extends over 13 amino acids. The germline gives CDR1 MNHEY, CDR2 SVGAGI.

The gene calls are TRBV30 and TRBJ1-5; no reliable D call. V lost 0 bases and J 2 bases, leaving 11 bases between the germline ends. Germline V gene lookup returns CDR1 GTSNPN and CDR2 SVGIG (reference sequence). CDR3 length: 15 amino acids. The CDR3 reads CAWSVVGFGNQPQHF. CDR3 nucleotides: TGTGCCTGGAGTGTAGTGGGGTTTGGCAATCAGCCCCAGCATTTT.

The chain has TRBV6-1 and TRBJ2-6; D is ambiguous. Deletions cut 1 base from V and 0 bases from J, with 4 bases between. Germline CDR1 MNHNS, CDR2 SASEGT. This CDR3 is built from 15 residues. The DNA for the CDR3 is TGTGCCAGCAGTGAAGGGTACTCTGGGGCCAACGTCCTGACTTTC. Translating gives CASSEGYSGANVLTF.

This clone has just a few counts. The rearrangement joins TRBV5-1 to TRBJ2-7; 8 bases align to TRBD2. The ends lost 4 bases at V and 7 bases at J; junction bases unmatched: 13. The germline V gene encodes CDR1 SGHRS and CDR2 YFSETQ. The CDR3 totals 15 residues. In DNA, the CDR3 is TGCGCCAGCAGCAAGATCAGCGGGGGAGTTGATGAGCAGTACTTC. Protein: CASSKISGGVDEQYF. The full variable domain, in which reference TRBV5-1 and TRBJ2-7 provide the parts outside the CDR3, is KAGVTQTPRYLIKTRGQQVTLSCSPISGHRSVSWYQQTPGQGLQFLFEYFSETQRNKGNFPGRFSGRQFSNSRSEMNVSTLELGDSALYLCASSKISGGVDEQYFGPGTRLTVT.

As concerns this clone: One end of the junction is discordant with germline, which a read error may explain. The chain employs TRBV20-1 and TRBJ1-2; D gene uncertain. The CDR3 totals 11 residues. CDR1 and CDR2 from the germline V gene are DFQATT and SNEGSKA (reference sequence). The CDR3 loop is CSAGDYYGYTF. The CDR3 region has the DNA TGCAGTGCTGGAGACTACTATGGCTACACCTTC.

The chain couples TRBV5-4 to TRBJ1-3, with D possibly matching TRBD1 (5 bases). The CDR3 runs to 14 residues. Per the germline V gene, CDR1 is SGHNT and CDR2 is YYREEE (reference sequence). V gave up 2 bases and J gave up 4 bases, with 10 bases separating them. The CDR3 spells CASSFRGLGNTIYF. CDR3 coding DNA: TGTGCCAGCAGCTTTAGGGGCCTCGGAAACACCATATATTTT.

This clone was observed once. V is TRBV11-2 and J is TRBJ1-4, with D hard to call. V lost 1 base to trimming and J lost 0 bases, with 9 bases between them. CDR1 and CDR2 from the germline V gene are SGHAT and FQNNGV. The CDR3 covers 16 residues. In DNA, the CDR3 is TGTGCCAGCAGCTTAGCCGGCAGCGCAACTAATGAAAAACTGTTTTTT. It specifies CASSLAGSATNEKLFF.

The V call is TRBV5-1, the J call TRBJ2-5; D gene uncertain. From germline, CDR1 is SGHRS and CDR2 YFSETQ. The V and J ends lost 1 base and 3 bases respectively, with 7 bases between them. This CDR3 has 13 residues. The CDR3 loop reads CASSLRPKETQYF. In DNA, the CDR3 is TGCGCCAGCAGCTTGAGGCCAAAAGAGACCCAGTACTTC.

This sequence joins TRBV7-8 and TRBJ1-6; no reliable D call. V lost 1 base to trimming and J lost 7 bases, with 20 bases between them. Looked up from germline, CDR1 is SGHVS and CDR2 is FQNEAQ. The CDR3 runs 18 residues. CDR3 DNA sequence: TGTGCCAGCAGCTTAGATCGGGTGTTAAGAAGCGACAATTCACCCCTCCACTTT. This encodes CASSLDRVLRSDNSPLHF. The full variable domain, completed using reference TRBV7-8 and TRBJ1-6, is GAGVSQSPRYKVAKRGQDVALRCDPISGHVSLFWYQQALGQGPEFLTYFQNEAQLDKSGLPSDRFFAERPEGSVSTLKIQRTQQEDSAVYLCASSLDRVLRSDNSPLHFGNGTRLTVT.